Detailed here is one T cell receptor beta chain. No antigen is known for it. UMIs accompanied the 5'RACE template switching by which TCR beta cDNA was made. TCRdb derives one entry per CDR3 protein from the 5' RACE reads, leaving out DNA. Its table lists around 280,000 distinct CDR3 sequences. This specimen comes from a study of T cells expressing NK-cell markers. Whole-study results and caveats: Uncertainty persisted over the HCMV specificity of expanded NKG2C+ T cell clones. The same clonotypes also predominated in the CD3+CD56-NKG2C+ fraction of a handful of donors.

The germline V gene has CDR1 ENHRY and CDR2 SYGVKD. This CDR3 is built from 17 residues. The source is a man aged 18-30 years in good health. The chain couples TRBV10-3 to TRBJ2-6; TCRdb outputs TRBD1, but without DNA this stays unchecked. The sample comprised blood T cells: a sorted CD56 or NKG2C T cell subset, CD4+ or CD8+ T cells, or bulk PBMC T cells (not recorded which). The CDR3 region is CAISDRTGSSGANVLTF.